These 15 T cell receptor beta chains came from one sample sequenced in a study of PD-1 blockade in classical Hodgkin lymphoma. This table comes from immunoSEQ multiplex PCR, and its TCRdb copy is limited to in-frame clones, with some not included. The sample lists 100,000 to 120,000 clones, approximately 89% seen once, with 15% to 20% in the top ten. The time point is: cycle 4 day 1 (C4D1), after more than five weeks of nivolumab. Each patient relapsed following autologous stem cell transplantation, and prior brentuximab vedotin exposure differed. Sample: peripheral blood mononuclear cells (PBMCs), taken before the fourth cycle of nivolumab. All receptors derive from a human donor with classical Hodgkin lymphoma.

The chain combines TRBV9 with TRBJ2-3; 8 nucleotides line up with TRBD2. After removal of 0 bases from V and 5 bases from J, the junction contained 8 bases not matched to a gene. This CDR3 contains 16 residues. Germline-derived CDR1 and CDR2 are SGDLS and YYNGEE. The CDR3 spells CASSVVDGRARDTQYF. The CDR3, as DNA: TGTGCCAGCAGCGTAGTAGACGGGAGGGCAAGAGATACGCAGTATTTT.

Written as DNA, the CDR3 is TGTGCCAGCAGTGAAACGCCCTATGGCTACACCTTC. Residues: CASSETPYGYTF. The chain couples TRBV6-1 to TRBJ1-2, with D unresolved. The CDR3 is 12 residues long. Germline assignment: CDR1 MNHNS and CDR2 SASEGT. Trimming pared 2 bases from V and 4 bases from J, leaving 5 bases between.

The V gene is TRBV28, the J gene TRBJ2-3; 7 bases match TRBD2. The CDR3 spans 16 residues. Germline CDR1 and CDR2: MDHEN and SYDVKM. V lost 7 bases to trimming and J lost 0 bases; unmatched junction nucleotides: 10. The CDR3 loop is CASTPGGALSTDTQYF. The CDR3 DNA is TGTGCCAGCACCCCGGGAGGAGCGCTAAGCACAGATACGCAGTATTTT.

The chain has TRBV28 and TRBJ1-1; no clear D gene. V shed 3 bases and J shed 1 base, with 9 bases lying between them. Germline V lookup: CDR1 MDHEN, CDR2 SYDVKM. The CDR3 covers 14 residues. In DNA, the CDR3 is TGTGCCAGCAGTTTTCCCCATAGGAACACTGAAGCTTTCTTT. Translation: CASSFPHRNTEAFF.

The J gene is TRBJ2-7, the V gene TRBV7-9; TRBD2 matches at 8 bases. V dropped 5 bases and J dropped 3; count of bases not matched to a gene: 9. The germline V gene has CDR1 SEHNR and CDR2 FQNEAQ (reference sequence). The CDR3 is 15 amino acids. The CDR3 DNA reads TGTGCCAGCAGCCGTGACGGACTAGCTGTCTACGAGCAGTACTTC. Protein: CASSRDGLAVYEQYF.

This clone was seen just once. The CDR3 DNA is TGTGCCAGCAGCCTGACATGGCAGGGACAGACCTGGGGCTACACCTTC. It encodes CASSLTWQGQTWGYTF. J is TRBJ1-2 and V is TRBV28; 7 bases align to TRBD1. CDR3 size: 16 residues. CDR1 and CDR2 (germline): MDHEN, SYDVKM. Losses at the gene ends were 6 bases for V and 8 bases for J; bases not matched to a gene: 18.

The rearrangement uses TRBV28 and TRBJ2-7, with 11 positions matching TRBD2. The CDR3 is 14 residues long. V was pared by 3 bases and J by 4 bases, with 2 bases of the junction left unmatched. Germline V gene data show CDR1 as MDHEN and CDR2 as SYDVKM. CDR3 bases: TGTGCCAGCAGTTTGCGACTAGCGGGGTACGAGCAGTACTTC. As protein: CASSLRLAGYEQYF.

The CDR3 sequence: CASSLAGRGLDTQYF. The CDR3 nucleotides read TGTGCCAGCAGCTTAGCCGGCAGGGGATTGGATACGCAGTATTTT. The rearrangement uses TRBV7-9 and TRBJ2-3; possible D gene TRBD1, 6 bases. CDR3 length equals 15 residues. Germline V CDR1 and CDR2: SEHNR, FQNEAQ (reference sequence). The ends were cut back, 0 bases at V and 6 bases at J, with 13 bases in the middle.

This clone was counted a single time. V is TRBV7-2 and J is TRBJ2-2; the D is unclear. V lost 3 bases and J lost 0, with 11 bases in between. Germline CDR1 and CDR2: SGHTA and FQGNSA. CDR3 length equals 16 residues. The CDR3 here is CASSFQFRANTGELFF. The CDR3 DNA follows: TGTGCCAGCAGCTTCCAATTCCGGGCGAACACCGGGGAGCTGTTTTTT.

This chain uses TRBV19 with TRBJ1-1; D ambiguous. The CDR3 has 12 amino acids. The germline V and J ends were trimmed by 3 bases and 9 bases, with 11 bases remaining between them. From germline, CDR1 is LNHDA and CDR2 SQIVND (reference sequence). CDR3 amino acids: CASSMTGSKAFF. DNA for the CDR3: TGTGCCAGTAGTATGACGGGGAGTAAAGCTTTCTTT.

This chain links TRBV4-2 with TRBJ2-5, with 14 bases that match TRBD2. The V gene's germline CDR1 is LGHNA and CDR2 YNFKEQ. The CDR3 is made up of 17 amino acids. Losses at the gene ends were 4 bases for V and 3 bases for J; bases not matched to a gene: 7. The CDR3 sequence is CASSPRLAGGKEETQYF. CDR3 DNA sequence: TGTGCCAGCAGCCCCCGACTAGCGGGAGGGAAAGAAGAGACCCAGTACTTC.

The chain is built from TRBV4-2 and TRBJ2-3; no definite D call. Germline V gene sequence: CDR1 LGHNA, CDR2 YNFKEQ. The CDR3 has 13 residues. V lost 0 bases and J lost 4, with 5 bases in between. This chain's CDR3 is CASSQEGSDTQYF. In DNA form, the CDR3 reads TGTGCCAGCAGCCAAGAGGGGTCAGATACGCAGTATTTT.

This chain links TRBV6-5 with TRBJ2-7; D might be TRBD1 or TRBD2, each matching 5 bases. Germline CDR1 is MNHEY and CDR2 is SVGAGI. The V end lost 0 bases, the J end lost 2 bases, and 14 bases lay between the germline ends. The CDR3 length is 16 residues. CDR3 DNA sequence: TGTGCCAGCAGTTACTCGAGACGGGGACCAACCTACGAGCAGTACTTC. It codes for CASSYSRRGPTYEQYF.

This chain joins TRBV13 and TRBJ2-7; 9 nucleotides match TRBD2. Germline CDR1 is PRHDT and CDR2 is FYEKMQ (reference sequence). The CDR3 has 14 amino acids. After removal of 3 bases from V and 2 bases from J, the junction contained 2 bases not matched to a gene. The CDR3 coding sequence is TGTGCCAGCAGCTTTAGCGGGAGACCCTACGAGCAGTACTTC. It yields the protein CASSFSGRPYEQYF.

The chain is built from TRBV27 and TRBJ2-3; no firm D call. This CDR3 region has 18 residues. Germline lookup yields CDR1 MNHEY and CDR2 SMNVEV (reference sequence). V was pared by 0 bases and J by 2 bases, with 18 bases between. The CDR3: CASSLSPLGLRDTDTQYF. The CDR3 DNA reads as TGTGCCAGCAGTTTATCTCCCCTAGGATTGAGAGACACAGATACGCAGTATTTT.